Shown below are 21 T cell receptor beta chains from a single sample sequenced in a study of blood T cell repertoires in COVID-19 (dated by TCRdb to 2019 to 2021). The library was produced with the immunoSEQ multiplex PCR assay. The table comes from immuneACCESS by way of TCRdb, which keeps in-frame sequences with V and J called. Part of the clones is missing from these tables; in studies checked, under half for an unresolved V gene and the rest for unknown reasons. The sample table contains a few hundred thousand clones; only one count was recorded for over 75% of them. Approximately 6.8% of the sample goes to the ten largest clones. The sequenced material came from peripheral blood. All receptors derive from a woman in her twenties or thirties with COVID-19, enrolled during active disease.

The V gene is TRBV7-9, the J gene TRBJ1-2; perhaps TRBD1 as D (5 bases). The CDR3 runs 17 residues. V lost 0 bases to trimming and J lost 0 bases, with 14 bases between them. CDR1 SEHNR and CDR2 FQNEAQ come from the germline V gene (reference sequence). CDR3 bases: TGTGCCAGCAGCTTAGCGACTATTGGGGGGACTAACTATGGCTACACCTTC. Protein sequence: CASSLATIGGTNYGYTF.

This chain connects TRBV28 to TRBJ1-6; perhaps TRBD1 as D (6 bases). This CDR3 region has 17 residues. V gave up 2 bases and J gave up 0 bases, with 11 bases separating them. Germline V gene sequence: CDR1 MDHEN, CDR2 SYDVKM. CDR3 residues: CASSLGQGSSYNSPLHF. DNA for the CDR3: TGTGCCAGCAGTTTAGGGCAGGGGAGCTCCTATAATTCACCCCTCCACTTT.

The chain is built from TRBV6-5 and TRBJ1-1; 7 bases line up with TRBD1. The CDR3 totals 15 residues. Per germline, CDR1 MNHEY and CDR2 SVGAGI. The trim removed 0 bases at V and 7 bases at J, leaving 8 bases unmatched. The CDR3 is CASSYSRGGGVEAFF. CDR3 in DNA: TGTGCCAGCAGTTACTCGAGAGGAGGGGGCGTTGAAGCTTTCTTT.

The V call is TRBV11-2, the J call TRBJ2-1; 8 bases map to TRBD2. The germline gives CDR1 SGHAT, CDR2 FQNNGV. V shed 6 bases and J 7 bases; nucleotides not matched to a gene: 14. CDR3 length: 16 residues. CDR3 protein: CASRPWGAGGWNEQFF. CDR3 nucleotides: TGTGCCAGCAGGCCCTGGGGGGCGGGAGGTTGGAATGAGCAGTTCTTC. Drawing the rest from reference TRBV11-2 and TRBJ2-1, the complete variable domain is EAGVAQSPRYKIIEKRQSVAFWCNPISGHATLYWYQQILGQGPKLLIQFQNNGVVDDSQLPKDRFSAERLKGVDSTLKIQPAKLEDSAVYLCASRPWGAGGWNEQFFGPGTRLTVL.

The chain is built from TRBV4-1 and TRBJ2-7; weak D call: TRBD1 (5 bases). The CDR3 is 13 residues long. V was shortened by 1 base and J by 5 bases, with 9 bases between the two germline ends. The V gene's germline CDR1 is MGHRA and CDR2 YSYEKL. The CDR3, as DNA: TGCGCCAGCAGCCAAGCCCCCAGGGACGAGCAGTACTTC. The encoded protein is CASSQAPRDEQYF.

This sequence joins TRBV7-8 and TRBJ1-1; D is perhaps TRBD1 (6 bases). CDR1 is SGHVS, CDR2 FQNEAQ, per germline. There are 19 residues in the CDR3. V lost 4 bases to trimming and J lost 1 base, with 25 bases between them. The CDR3 loop reads CASSSFWRQGKSKNTEAFF. The CDR3 nucleotides are TGTGCCAGCAGCTCCTTTTGGCGGCAGGGGAAGAGTAAGAACACTGAAGCTTTCTTT.

The table lists this clone with a count of one. This chain links TRBV6-6 with TRBJ2-7, with D possibly being TRBD1 (6 bases). Trimming stripped 10 bases from V and 2 bases from J, with 15 bases between. CDR1 is MNHNY, CDR2 SVGAGI, per germline (reference sequence). The CDR3 runs to 13 residues. The CDR3 sequence is CATTRDTAYEQYF. Here the CDR3 DNA reads TGTGCCACCACACGGGACACCGCCTACGAGCAGTACTTC.

J is TRBJ2-7 and V is TRBV7-9; no definite D call. V dropped 5 bases and J dropped 0 bases, with 8 bases sitting between them. Germline V gene data show CDR1 as SEHNR and CDR2 as FQNEAQ (reference sequence). The length of the CDR3 is 13 residues. Here the CDR3 reads CASSLPNSYEQYF. In DNA, the CDR3 is TGTGCCAGCAGCCTACCTAACTCCTACGAGCAGTACTTC.

The table lists this clone with a count of one. The V call is TRBV19, the J call TRBJ2-7; no reliable D call. Germline V gene data show CDR1 as LNHDA and CDR2 as SQIVND (reference sequence). There are 12 residues in the CDR3. Trimming left V 5 bases short and J 4 bases short, with 9 bases between. Here the CDR3 DNA reads TGTGCCAGTAGTGCAACCAGATACGAGCAGTACTTC. It translates to CASSATRYEQYF. The whole variable domain, filled in from reference TRBV19 and TRBJ2-7, reads DGGITQSPKYLFRKEGQNVTLSCEQNLNHDAMYWYRQDPGQGLRLIYYSQIVNDFQKGDIAEGYSVSREKKESFPLTVTSAQKNPTAFYLCASSATRYEQYFGPGTRLTVT.

V usage is TRBV11-1 and J usage is TRBJ1-1; 8 nucleotides align to TRBD1. The germline V gene encodes CDR1 SGHAT and CDR2 FQDESV (reference sequence). The V gene end was trimmed by 2 bases and the J gene end by 4 bases; junction bases not matched to a gene: 3. CDR3 length: 14 amino acids. The CDR3 DNA sequence: TGTGCCAGCAGCTTAAGACAGGGGCCCACTGAAGCTTTCTTT. This translates into CASSLRQGPTEAFF.

The V gene is TRBV7-8, the J gene TRBJ2-2, with D possibly matching TRBD1 (6 bases). The germline gives CDR1 SGHVS, CDR2 FQNEAQ. V dropped 5 bases and J dropped 10 bases, with 17 bases sitting between them. CDR3 length: 14 amino acids. CDR3 amino acids: CASSLYVGAQELFF. DNA for the CDR3: TGTGCCAGCAGCCTATACGTGGGGGCCCAGGAGCTGTTTTTT.

This sequence joins TRBV3-1 (or the pseudogene TRBV3-2) and TRBJ2-7, with 13 positions matching TRBD2. This CDR3 is 16 amino acids long. V lost 4 bases, J lost 7 bases, and 10 bases stayed unmatched. Germline-derived CDR1 and CDR2 are LGHDT and YNNKEL (reference sequence). The CDR3 is CASSPLTSGRVGEQYF. The DNA for the CDR3 is TGTGCCAGCAGCCCCCTAACTAGCGGGAGGGTGGGTGAGCAGTACTTC.

The chain recombines TRBV21-1 with TRBJ1-1; no DNA check was done on the table's D call, TRBD1. TRBV21-1 constitutes a pseudogene. CDR3 length: 18 residues. Here the CDR3 reads CASSSRDRGILLNTEAFF. CDR3 DNA sequence: TGTGCCAGCAGCTCCCGGGACAGGGGAATCTTACTGAACACTGAAGCTTTCTTT.

This chain connects TRBV10-2 to TRBJ2-1; possibly TRBD2 for D (6 bases). CDR3 length: 14 residues. The germline V gene encodes CDR1 WSHSY and CDR2 SAAADI. The V end lost 5 bases, the J end lost 3 bases, and 11 bases lay between the germline ends. Here the CDR3 DNA reads TGCGCCAGCAGTTTAGGCGGGAACTACAATGAGCAGTTCTTC. It translates to CASSLGGNYNEQFF.

The chain recombines TRBV3-1 (or the pseudogene TRBV3-2) with TRBJ2-7; perhaps TRBD1 as D (5 bases). The V end was cut by 4 bases, the J end by 4 bases, with 14 bases between. The V gene's germline CDR1 is LGHDT and CDR2 YNNKEL (reference sequence). The length of the CDR3 is 14 residues. The CDR3 DNA follows: TGTGCCAGCAGCCCCAGGAACAAGGGGTACGAGCAGTACTTC. Its protein product is CASSPRNKGYEQYF.

This chain connects TRBV10-2 to TRBJ1-6, with 10 bases aligning to TRBD1. Germline trimming cut 7 bases from V and 8 bases from J; bases unmatched to any gene: 8. The CDR3 consists of 15 residues. The germline CDR1 and CDR2 sequences are WSHSY and SAAADI. The CDR3 DNA follows: TGCGCCAGCACCCCCCCCGGGACAGGGGATTCACCCCTCCACTTT. Its protein is CASTPPGTGDSPLHF.

This sequence joins TRBV7-9 and TRBJ2-1, with TRBD2 matching over 12 bases. V shed 8 bases and J 6 bases; nucleotides not matched to a gene: 8. Germline assignment: CDR1 SEHNR and CDR2 FQNEAQ (reference sequence). The CDR3 has 15 residues. The CDR3 loop reads CASARTSGVANEQFF. DNA for the CDR3: TGTGCCAGCGCCCGGACTAGCGGGGTTGCCAATGAGCAGTTCTTC.

In this sample, this clone turned up a few times. In DNA, the CDR3 is TGTGCCAGCAGCTTTACCGGGACAGGGGGTTCCGAGCAGTACTTC. Residues: CASSFTGTGGSEQYF. The rearrangement joins TRBV9 to TRBJ2-7; 11 positions match TRBD1. CDR1 and CDR2 (germline): SGDLS, YYNGEE. This CDR3 is 15 amino acids long. V was pared by 4 bases and J by 6 bases, with 9 bases of the junction left unmatched.

V usage is TRBV5-1 and J usage is TRBJ2-7; 11 nucleotides agree with TRBD2. The germline V gene encodes CDR1 SGHRS and CDR2 YFSETQ. The CDR3 totals 17 residues. V was pared by 0 bases and J by 2 bases, with 7 bases of the junction left unmatched. DNA for the CDR3: TGCGCCAGCAGCTTGGCCGGGCTAGCGGGAGGAACCTACGAGCAGTACTTC. The encoded protein is CASSLAGLAGGTYEQYF.

CDR3 DNA sequence: TGTGCCAGCAGTTCCCCGGACAGGTACAATGAGCAGTTCTTC. Protein sequence: CASSSPDRYNEQFF. The V gene is TRBV28, the J gene TRBJ2-1, with 7 bases lining up with TRBD1. Germline trimming cut 4 bases from V and 4 bases from J; bases unmatched to any gene: 4. Germline CDR1 reads MDHEN; CDR2 reads SYDVKM. The CDR3 sequence is 14 residues long.

This clone was picked up a small number of times. The sample holds other DNA sequences that translate to the same CDR3. The chain employs TRBV6-5 and TRBJ1-5; no firm D call. The CDR3 runs 13 residues. Germline CDR1 is MNHEY and CDR2 is SVGAGI. V was clipped by 0 bases and J by 3 bases, with 3 bases between them. The CDR3, as DNA: TGTGCCAGCAGTTACTCCCTCAATCAGCCCCAGCATTTT. This sequence encodes CASSYSLNQPQHF.